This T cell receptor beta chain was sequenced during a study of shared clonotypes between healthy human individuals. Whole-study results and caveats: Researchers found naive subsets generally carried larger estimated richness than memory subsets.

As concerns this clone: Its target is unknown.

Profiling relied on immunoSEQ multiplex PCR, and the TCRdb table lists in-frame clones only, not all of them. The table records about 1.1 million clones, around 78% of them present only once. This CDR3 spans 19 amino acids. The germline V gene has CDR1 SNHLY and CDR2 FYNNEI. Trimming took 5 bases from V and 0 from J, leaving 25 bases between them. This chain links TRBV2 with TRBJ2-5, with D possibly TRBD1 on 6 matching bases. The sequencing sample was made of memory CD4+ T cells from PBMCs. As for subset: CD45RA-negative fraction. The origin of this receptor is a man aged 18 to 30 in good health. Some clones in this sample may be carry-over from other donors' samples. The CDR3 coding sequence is TGTGCCAGCAGTCCCCCCCTCCTCTGGAACCGACAGGACCAAGAGACCCAGTACTTC. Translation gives CASSPPLLWNRQDQETQYF.